The 26 T cell receptor beta chains below come from one sample, sequenced in a study of human thymus T cells (dated by TCRdb to the early 2020s). The library was generated by the immunoSEQ multiplex PCR assay. TCRdb provides this immuneACCESS table in a form limited to in-frame rearrangements. Some clones are lacking; in checked studies, under half of them reflect an unresolved V gene, and why the rest are absent is not known. The sample yields about 78,000 clones; approximately 96% were counted once. The leading ten clones occupy under 0.035% of the sample. The thymus tissue came from surgical resects taken out during corrective cardiac surgery. The material sequenced was thymus tissue. The receptors derive from a boy in the first two years of life with a congenital heart defect but otherwise immunologically healthy.

In DNA form, the CDR3 reads TGTGCCAGCAGCCCTTTACAGGGGGTCCGCTCTGGGGCCAACGTCCTGACTTTC. This encodes CASSPLQGVRSGANVLTF. The chain uses TRBV5-8 and TRBJ2-6, with 8 bases identical to TRBD1. The CDR3 totals 18 residues. V shed 4 bases and J 0 bases; nucleotides not matched to a gene: 9. Looked up from germline, CDR1 is SGHTS and CDR2 is YDEGEE.

This clone showed up just once. The chain combines TRBV27 with TRBJ1-5, with D perhaps matching TRBD1 (5 bases). Germline-derived CDR1 and CDR2 are MNHEY and SMNVEV (reference sequence). The ends were cut back, 6 bases at V and 7 bases at J, with 19 bases in the middle. CDR3 length: 15 amino acids. In DNA, the CDR3 is TGTGCCAGCAGAAACCAGGCTGGGGGAGGACAGCCCCAGCATTTT. It codes for CASRNQAGGGQPQHF.

The chain has TRBV5-6 and TRBJ2-4; D perhaps matches TRBD2 (6 bases). This CDR3 has 16 residues. The V end lost 4 bases, the J end lost 2 bases, and 16 bases lay between the germline ends. Looked up from germline, CDR1 is SGHDT and CDR2 is YYEEEE. The CDR3 bases are TGTGCCAGCAGCCCTGATGGAGGGGTGACCAAAAACATTCAGTACTTC. Translating gives CASSPDGGVTKNIQYF.

This chain connects TRBV7-9 to TRBJ2-5, with D unresolved. CDR1 is SEHNR, CDR2 FQNEAQ, per germline (reference sequence). Deletions cut 6 bases from V and 0 bases from J, with 11 bases between. CDR3 size: 14 residues. CDR3: CASRLRLYQETQYF. In DNA, the CDR3 is TGTGCCAGCAGGCTAAGACTCTACCAAGAGACCCAGTACTTC.

The rearrangement uses TRBV28 and TRBJ2-7, with D perhaps matching TRBD2 (6 bases). The CDR3 contains 14 residues. Germline lookup yields CDR1 MDHEN and CDR2 SYDVKM. Trimming left V 2 bases short and J 1 base short, with 9 bases between. The CDR3 sequence is CASSLRAGSYEQYF. CDR3 nucleotides: TGTGCCAGCAGTTTAAGGGCGGGATCCTACGAGCAGTACTTC.

The genes are TRBV27 and TRBJ2-1; possible D gene TRBD2, 6 bases. This CDR3 contains 17 residues. CDR1 is MNHEY and CDR2 is SMNVEV in the germline V gene (reference sequence). The V and J ends lost 1 base and 5 bases respectively, with 18 bases between them. The CDR3 protein is CASSLFEEGGFHNEQFF. The CDR3 nucleotides are TGTGCCAGCAGTTTATTCGAGGAGGGCGGGTTTCACAATGAGCAGTTCTTC.

This chain connects TRBV28 to TRBJ1-5, with a possible D match to TRBD1 (6 bases). Germline V lookup: CDR1 MDHEN, CDR2 SYDVKM. Trimming took 0 bases from V and 1 from J, leaving 10 bases between them. The length of the CDR3 is 16 residues. The DNA of the CDR3 is TGTGCCAGCAGTTTATGCCCCGACAGGAGCAATCAGCCCCAGCATTTT. Translated: CASSLCPDRSNQPQHF.

The chain has TRBV7-9 and TRBJ2-5; TRBD2 might be the D (7 bases). The CDR3 extends over 15 amino acids. V lost 3 bases and J 0 bases, leaving 11 bases between the germline ends. Germline CDR1 SEHNR, CDR2 FQNEAQ (reference sequence). In nucleotides, the CDR3 is TGTGCCAGCAGCTTCAAGCGGGACAACCAAGAGACCCAGTACTTC. This translates into CASSFKRDNQETQYF.

V gene TRBV4-1 combines with J gene TRBJ2-2; TRBD2 matches 8 bases. Germline trimming cut 1 base from V and 0 bases from J; bases unmatched to any gene: 1. Germline V gene lookup returns CDR1 MGHRA and CDR2 YSYEKL. This CDR3 is built from 16 residues. This CDR3 reads CASSQAGGSNTGELFF. The CDR3 DNA reads TGCGCCAGCAGCCAAGCGGGGGGGTCGAACACCGGGGAGCTGTTTTTT.

V and J are TRBV11-3 and TRBJ2-2; D call uncertain. The CDR3 covers 14 residues. The germline V and J ends were trimmed by 5 bases and 4 bases, with 11 bases remaining between them. Germline assignment: CDR1 SGHNT and CDR2 YENEEA. The CDR3 region is CASSQRVSTGELFF. In DNA, the CDR3 is TGTGCCAGCAGCCAAAGGGTGTCCACCGGGGAGCTGTTTTTT.

CDR3 in amino acids: CASSGQGFYGYTF. The CDR3 DNA follows: TGTGCCAGCAGCGGACAGGGCTTCTATGGCTACACCTTC. The chain employs TRBV14 and TRBJ1-2; 8 nucleotides line up with TRBD1. The CDR3 has 13 residues. Unmatched junction bases numbered 3, after V lost 5 bases and J lost 4 bases. Germline V lookup: CDR1 SGHDN, CDR2 FVKESK. The whole variable domain, remainder taken from reference TRBV14 and TRBJ1-2, is EAGVTQFPSHSVIEKGQTVTLRCDPISGHDNLYWYRRVMGKEIKFLLHFVKESKQDESGMPNNRFLAERTGGTYSTLKVQPAELEDSGVYFCASSGQGFYGYTFGSGTRLTVV.

V usage is TRBV2 and J usage is TRBJ1-2; the D is unclear. This CDR3 comprises 13 residues. V was clipped by 10 bases and J by 6 bases, with 18 bases between them. The germline CDR1 and CDR2 sequences are SNHLY and FYNNEI. The CDR3 sequence is CAIVRGGMNGYTF. The CDR3 DNA sequence: TGTGCCATCGTACGGGGAGGGATGAATGGCTACACCTTC.

J is TRBJ2-3 and V is TRBV5-6, with 15 bases aligning to TRBD2. Germline trimming cut 2 bases from V and 5 bases from J; bases unmatched to any gene: 6. In germline, CDR1 is SGHDT, CDR2 YYEEEE. The CDR3 length is 17 residues. The CDR3 sequence is CASSFRTSGRALDTQYF. CDR3 sequence (DNA): TGTGCCAGCAGCTTCCGGACTAGCGGGAGGGCCCTAGATACGCAGTATTTT.

This chain connects TRBV7-2 to TRBJ2-7; D ambiguous. CDR3 length: 14 amino acids. Looked up from germline, CDR1 is SGHTA and CDR2 is FQGNSA. V was clipped by 4 bases and J by 5 bases, with 15 bases between them. The CDR3 reads CASSSHEKRDEQYF. The CDR3 DNA follows: TGTGCCAGCAGCTCTCATGAGAAACGGGACGAGCAGTACTTC.

Written as DNA, the CDR3 is TGCGCCAGCAGCAACGACGGGACTAGCGGAAAGCAGTTCTTC. This codes for CASSNDGTSGKQFF. The chain carries TRBV5-1 and TRBJ2-1; 11 bases fit TRBD2. Germline lookup yields CDR1 SGHRS and CDR2 YFSETQ. V lost 4 bases and J lost 11; bases outside the gene matches: 8. This CDR3 region has 14 residues.

The chain has TRBV18 and TRBJ1-1, with TRBD1 as a possible D gene (6 bases). V dropped 5 bases and J dropped 5 bases, with 15 bases sitting between them. Looked up from germline, CDR1 is KGHSH and CDR2 is LQKENI. The CDR3 is 14 amino acids. The CDR3 region has the DNA TGTGCCAGCTCAGGAGCTTCAGGGGTGACTGAAGCTTTCTTT. It is translated as CASSGASGVTEAFF. Full variable domain (rest looked up from reference TRBV18 and TRBJ1-1): NAGVMQNPRHLVRRRGQEARLRCSPMKGHSHVYWYRQLPEEGLKFMVYLQKENIIDESGMPKERFSAEFPKEGPSILRIQQVVRGDSAAYFCASSGASGVTEAFFGQGTRLTVV.

The chain combines TRBV6-1 with TRBJ1-2; 8 bases line up with TRBD1. The CDR3 has 13 residues. Germline CDR1 is MNHNS and CDR2 is SASEGT. V shed 7 bases, J shed 8 bases, and the junction held 9 bases outside the gene matches. The CDR3 here is CASTHRGDPGYTF. For the CDR3, the DNA is TGTGCCAGCACCCACAGGGGGGATCCAGGCTACACCTTC.

This CDR3 is CASSLMRLNEQFF. The CDR3, as DNA: TGTGCCAGCAGTTTAATGAGATTGAATGAGCAGTTCTTC. The V gene is TRBV27, the J gene TRBJ2-1, with unresolved D. CDR1 is MNHEY and CDR2 is SMNVEV in the germline V gene (reference sequence). V lost 2 bases to trimming and J lost 7 bases, with 9 bases between them. The CDR3 totals 13 residues.

This chain connects TRBV28 to TRBJ2-7; 9 bases fit TRBD1. J gave up 3 bases and V 3 bases, and 9 bases lay outside the gene matches. Germline CDR1 reads MDHEN; CDR2 reads SYDVKM. The CDR3 covers 16 residues. For the CDR3, the DNA is TGTGCCAGCAGTTTCCCCCCGGGGACAGGGAACTACGAGCAGTACTTC. As protein: CASSFPPGTGNYEQYF. Drawing the rest from reference TRBV28 and TRBJ2-7, the complete variable domain is DVKVTQSSRYLVKRTGEKVFLECVQDMDHENMFWYRQDPGLGLRLIYFSYDVKMKEKGDIPEGYSVSREKKERFSLILESASTNQTSMYLCASSFPPGTGNYEQYFGPGTRLTVT.

This CDR3 is CATSRDSVVATEAFF. CDR3 DNA: TGTGCCACCAGCAGAGATAGCGTGGTGGCCACTGAAGCTTTCTTT. This chain connects TRBV15 to TRBJ1-1, with unresolved D. Trimming removed 0 bases from V and 4 bases from J, with 12 bases in between. The CDR3 spans 15 residues. In germline, CDR1 is LNHNV, CDR2 YYDKDF (reference sequence).

V usage is TRBV2 and J usage is TRBJ1-1; D uncertain. V lost 7 bases, J lost 0 bases, and 18 bases lay in between. CDR1 is SNHLY and CDR2 is FYNNEI in the germline V gene. The CDR3 totals 16 residues. CDR3 protein: CASNGVQYTMNTEAFF. CDR3 DNA: TGTGCCAGCAATGGTGTTCAGTACACCATGAACACTGAAGCTTTCTTT.

V gene TRBV6-7 combines with J gene TRBJ2-6, with TRBD1 identical over 7 bases. TRBV6-7 is an open reading frame whose function is uncertain. The trim removed 7 bases at V and 4 bases at J, leaving 10 bases unmatched. The CDR3 runs to 16 residues. The CDR3 DNA reads TGTGCCAGCATCCTGACAGGGCTATGGGGGGCCAACGTCCTGACTTTC. Translation gives CASILTGLWGANVLTF.

The chain carries TRBV6-1 and TRBJ2-7, with D maybe TRBD1 (6 bases). The germline gives CDR1 MNHNS, CDR2 SASEGT. V was shortened by 2 bases and J by 4 bases, with 18 bases between the two germline ends. The CDR3 covers 16 residues. CDR3 in DNA: TGTGCCAGCAGTGAATCTCACAGGGCACCTTCTTACGAGCAGTACTTC. Its translation is CASSESHRAPSYEQYF.

This clone was recorded once. The chain carries TRBV5-1 and TRBJ2-4; 8 nucleotides line up with TRBD1. This CDR3 is 17 amino acids long. Trimming took 4 bases from V and 2 from J; bases not matched to a gene: 11. Germline V gene sequence: CDR1 SGHRS, CDR2 YFSETQ. CDR3: CASSLSGTGEPKNIQYF. CDR3 DNA sequence: TGCGCCAGCAGCCTTAGTGGGACAGGAGAGCCCAAAAACATTCAGTACTTC.

V usage is TRBV15 and J usage is TRBJ1-2, with TRBD1 as a possible D gene (6 bases). The ends were cut back, 0 bases at V and 0 bases at J, with 17 bases in the middle. The CDR3 covers 18 residues. Germline V gene lookup returns CDR1 LNHNV and CDR2 YYDKDF (reference sequence). Here the CDR3 reads CATSRDLGGRTSNYGYTF. CDR3 in DNA: TGTGCCACCAGCAGAGATCTTGGGGGCAGGACCTCTAACTATGGCTACACCTTC.

This rearrangement joins TRBV29-1 to TRBJ2-7; perhaps TRBD1 as D (5 bases). The CDR3 runs 13 residues. Germline V gene sequence: CDR1 SQVTM, CDR2 ANQGSEA. V was trimmed by 6 bases and J by 2 bases, leaving 14 bases between them. CDR3 region: CSVSGSHPYEQYF. For the CDR3, the DNA is TGCAGCGTCTCAGGGTCGCATCCCTACGAGCAGTACTTC.